The 15 T cell receptor beta chains in this list originate from one sample, sequenced in a study of OX40 agonist ivuxolimab in advanced cancers. Repertoires were generated with immunoSEQ multiplex PCR, while TCRdb's copy carries only in-frame clones and drops some. The repertoire consists of some 20,000 clones, with 80% to 90% occurring once and the leading ten covering 14%. Sequenced material: CD4+ or CD8+ T cells sorted from blood, taken in a trial of the OX40 agonist ivuxolimab. The receptors stem from an adult with an advanced solid tumor such as melanoma, head and neck, liver or kidney cancer.

The chain couples TRBV2 to TRBJ1-5; 9 nucleotides align to TRBD1. The ends lost 6 bases at V and 7 bases at J; junction bases unmatched: 4. The CDR3 length is 13 residues. Germline V gene sequence: CDR1 SNHLY, CDR2 FYNNEI. This CDR3 reads CASSRQGDQPQHF. In nucleotides, the CDR3 is TGTGCCAGCAGCCGACAGGGGGACCAGCCCCAGCATTTT.

J is TRBJ2-1 and V is TRBV6-6; the match to TRBD2 covers 11 bases. V gave up 1 base and J gave up 6 bases; unmatched junction bases: 5. This CDR3 is 16 amino acids long. CDR1 and CDR2 (germline): MNHNY, SVGAGI (reference sequence). The CDR3 here is CASSYFRTSGPNEQFF. Here the CDR3 DNA reads TGTGCCAGCAGTTACTTCCGGACTAGCGGGCCCAATGAGCAGTTCTTC.

The count of this clone is one. V gene TRBV2 combines with J gene TRBJ1-2; 7 bases agree with TRBD1. Unmatched junction bases numbered 7, after V lost 5 bases and J lost 7 bases. The length of the CDR3 is 13 residues. CDR1 and CDR2 (germline): SNHLY, FYNNEI. The CDR3: CASSIQGVGGYTF. The CDR3 DNA follows: TGTGCCAGCAGTATCCAGGGGGTTGGTGGCTACACCTTC.

This clone has only a few counts. The chain carries TRBV2 and TRBJ2-2, with D tentatively TRBD2 (6 bases). This CDR3 has 12 residues. Germline values: CDR1 SNHLY, CDR2 FYNNEI. Trimming left V 8 bases short and J 4 bases short, with 8 bases between. The CDR3 protein is CASGGITGELFF. The DNA for the CDR3 is TGTGCCAGCGGGGGGATCACCGGGGAGCTGTTTTTT.

The V call is TRBV6-1, the J call TRBJ1-1; D gene ambiguous. The ends were cut back, 3 bases at V and 11 bases at J, with 7 bases in the middle. The CDR3 is made up of 10 amino acids. CDR1 is MNHNS, CDR2 SASEGT, per germline. This CDR3 reads CASSDRRAFF. The DNA of the CDR3 is TGTGCCAGCAGTGATCGTAGGGCTTTCTTT.

The chain is built from TRBV5-4 and TRBJ2-3; 12 bases align to TRBD2. CDR1 and CDR2 (germline): SGHNT, YYREEE (reference sequence). This CDR3 is built from 15 residues. The V and J ends lost 4 bases and 5 bases, in that order; junction bases with no gene match: 5. Written as DNA, the CDR3 is TGTGCCAGCAGCCCAGGACTAGCGGGACAAGATACGCAGTATTTT. Translated, it gives CASSPGLAGQDTQYF.

V gene TRBV5-1 combines with J gene TRBJ2-3; D is possibly TRBD1 or TRBD2 (5 bases each). Germline loops: CDR1 SGHRS, CDR2 YFSETQ. Trimming took off 7 bases at V and 2 bases at J, with 14 bases between the two ends. The CDR3 totals 14 residues. CDR3 protein: CASRMQGATDTQYF. The DNA of the CDR3 is TGCGCCAGCCGAATGCAGGGAGCCACAGATACGCAGTATTTT.

Remarks on this clone: One end of the junction does not line up with germline, which may come from a read error. The genes are TRBV7-9 and TRBJ2-5; TRBD1 matches 9 bases. The CDR3 length is 15 residues. CDR1 is SEHNR and CDR2 is FQNEAQ in the germline V gene (reference sequence). The DNA of the CDR3 is TGTGCCAGCAGTTTAGGACAGGGGACTCAAGAGACCCAGTACTTC. Protein product: CASSLGQGTQETQYF.

The chain carries TRBV27 and TRBJ2-1; tentatively, D is TRBD1 (5 bases). Trimming removed 4 bases from V and 0 bases from J, with 25 bases in between. Germline values: CDR1 MNHEY, CDR2 SMNVEV (reference sequence). The CDR3 length is 20 residues. The CDR3 is CASSSQAPSDRFSSYNEQFF. In DNA, the CDR3 is TGTGCCAGCAGTTCCCAAGCCCCATCCGACAGATTTAGCTCCTACAATGAGCAGTTCTTC.

This chain uses TRBV5-6 with TRBJ1-1, with D unclear. Looked up from germline, CDR1 is SGHDT and CDR2 is YYEEEE. The CDR3 is made up of 11 amino acids. V dropped 4 bases and J dropped 3 bases, with 4 bases sitting between them. The CDR3 sequence: CASSGYTEAFF. In nucleotides, the CDR3 is TGTGCCAGCAGCGGCTACACTGAAGCTTTCTTT.

The V call is TRBV19, the J call TRBJ1-5; maybe TRBD1 (5 bases). The CDR3 has 13 amino acids. CDR1 is LNHDA and CDR2 is SQIVND in the germline V gene (reference sequence). V was clipped by 11 bases and J by 1 base, with 12 bases between them. The DNA of the CDR3 is TGTGCCTGTTCCTGGGACAGCAATCAGCCCCAGCATTTT. It yields the protein CACSWDSNQPQHF.

The rearrangement links TRBV4-1 to TRBJ2-1, with 7 bases fitting TRBD1. The CDR3 has 15 residues. CDR1 is MGHRA, CDR2 YSYEKL, per germline. V shed 2 bases, J shed 3 bases, and the junction held 4 bases outside the gene matches. The CDR3 spells CASSQNRGVYNEQFF. In DNA, the CDR3 is TGCGCCAGCAGCCAAAACAGGGGTGTCTACAATGAGCAGTTCTTC.

This clone appeared a few times. The chain has TRBV5-1 and TRBJ1-4, with TRBD1 identical over 9 bases. Germline V lookup: CDR1 SGHRS, CDR2 YFSETQ. The CDR3 length is 14 residues. J gave up 10 bases and V 4 bases, and 8 bases lay outside the gene matches. CDR3 DNA sequence: TGCGCCAGCAGCCAGACAGGGGGACGGGGAAAACTGTTTTTT. Its protein is CASSQTGGRGKLFF. The variable domain in full, completed from reference TRBV5-1 and TRBJ1-4, reads KAGVTQTPRYLIKTRGQQVTLSCSPISGHRSVSWYQQTPGQGLQFLFEYFSETQRNKGNFPGRFSGRQFSNSRSEMNVSTLELGDSALYLCASSQTGGRGKLFFGSGTQLSVL.

This chain connects TRBV10-3 to TRBJ2-7; possibly TRBD1 for D (6 bases). CDR1 ENHRY and CDR2 SYGVKD come from the germline V gene. The CDR3 has 13 amino acids. The V end was cut by 10 bases, the J end by 6 bases, with 19 bases between. CDR3 in amino acids: CATNPGQQGEQYF. The CDR3 nucleotides are TGTGCCACCAATCCGGGACAACAGGGCGAGCAGTACTTC.

In DNA form, the CDR3 reads TGCAGCGTTGCCTCTGGGCCCTACGAGCAGTACTTC. Translated: CSVASGPYEQYF. The chain has TRBV29-1 and TRBJ2-7, with D unclear. Germline V lookup: CDR1 SQVTM, CDR2 ANQGSEA. This CDR3 has 12 residues. The V and J ends lost 4 bases and 2 bases respectively, with 9 bases between them.